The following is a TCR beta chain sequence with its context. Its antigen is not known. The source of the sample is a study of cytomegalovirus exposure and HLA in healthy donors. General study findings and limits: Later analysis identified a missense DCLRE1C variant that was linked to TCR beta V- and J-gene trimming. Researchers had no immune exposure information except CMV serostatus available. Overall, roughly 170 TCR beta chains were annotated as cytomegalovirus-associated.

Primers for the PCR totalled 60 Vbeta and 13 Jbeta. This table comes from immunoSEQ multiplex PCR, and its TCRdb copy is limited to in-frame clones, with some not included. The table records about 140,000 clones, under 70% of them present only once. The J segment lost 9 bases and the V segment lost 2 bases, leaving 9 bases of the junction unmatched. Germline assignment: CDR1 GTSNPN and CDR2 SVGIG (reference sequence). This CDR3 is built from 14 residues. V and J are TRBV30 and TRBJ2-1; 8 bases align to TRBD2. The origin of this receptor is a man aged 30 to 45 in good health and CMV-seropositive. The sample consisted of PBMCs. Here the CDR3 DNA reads TGTGCCTGGAGTTCAAGCGGGAGTTCGGGTGAGCAGTTCTTC. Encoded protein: CAWSSSGSSGEQFF.